The sequence of this T cell receptor (beta chain) was determined in a study of CD8 T cells in ankylosing spondylitis. Study findings and constraints: Blood from ankylosing spondylitis patients appeared to carry a characteristic roughly 8-variant TCR beta motif.

Trimming pared 5 bases from V and 4 bases from J, leaving 8 bases between. This CDR3 spans 12 amino acids. In making TCR beta libraries, quantitative 5'-RACE with molecular barcodes was used. One entry per CDR3 protein results from TCRdb running MiXCR on the 5' RACE reads. The table records 500,000 or so distinct CDR3 sequences, about 5.2% of them present only once. Comments on this clonotype: Antigen specificity is unknown.

The sample consisted of blood, either unsorted or a sorted T cell fraction (not recorded which). The chain is built from TRBV12-3 or TRBV12-4 and TRBJ1-2; D is unclear. The source is a male donor with ankylosing spondylitis. The CDR3 sequence is CASSPTPYGYTF. CDR3 in DNA: TGTGCCAGCAGTCCAACCCCCTATGGCTACACCTTC.